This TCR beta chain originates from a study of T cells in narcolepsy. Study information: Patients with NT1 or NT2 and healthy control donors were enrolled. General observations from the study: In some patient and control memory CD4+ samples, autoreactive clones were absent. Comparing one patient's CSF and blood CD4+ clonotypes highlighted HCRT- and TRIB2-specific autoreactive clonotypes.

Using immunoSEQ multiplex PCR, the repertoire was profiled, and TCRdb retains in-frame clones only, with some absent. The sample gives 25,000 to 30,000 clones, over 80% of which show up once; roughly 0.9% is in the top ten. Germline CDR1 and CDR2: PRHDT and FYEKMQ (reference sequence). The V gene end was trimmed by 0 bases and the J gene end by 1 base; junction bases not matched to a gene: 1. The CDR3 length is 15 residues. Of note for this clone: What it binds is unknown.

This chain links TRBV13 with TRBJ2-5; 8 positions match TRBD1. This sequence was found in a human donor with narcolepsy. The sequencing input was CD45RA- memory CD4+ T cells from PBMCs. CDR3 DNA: TGTGCCAGCAGCTTAGGCCAGGGGGCCCAAGAGACCCAGTACTTC. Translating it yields CASSLGQGAQETQYF.